This T cell receptor (beta chain) was obtained from a study of cytomegalovirus exposure and HLA in healthy donors. This clone has only a few counts. The antigen is not known. Both 60 Vbeta primers and 13 Jbeta primers went into the PCR. Profiled with immunoSEQ multiplex PCR; TCRdb holds only in-frame clones, not every one. The data contain 150,000 or so clones, 60% to 85% of them singletons. Study-level points and caveats: Rarity marked most TCR sequences, yet some public TCRs occurred in many donors. Later analysis showed most CMV-associated TCR beta chains appearing HLA-restricted. Confirmation was obtained in vitro that a few CMV-associated chains are specific for CMV antigens.

Specimen: PBMCs. The sequence came from a woman in her thirties or forties in good health and CMV-seronegative.

The CDR3 coding sequence is TGCGCCAGCAGCCAAGATAAGATAAAGCCCAATGAAAAACTGTTTTTT. Protein: CASSQDKIKPNEKLFF. The V and J genes are TRBV4-1 and TRBJ1-4; D unresolved. The CDR3 is 16 residues long. The V gene lost 0 bases and the J gene lost 5 bases, with 13 bases spanning the gap. The germline V gene has CDR1 MGHRA and CDR2 YSYEKL.